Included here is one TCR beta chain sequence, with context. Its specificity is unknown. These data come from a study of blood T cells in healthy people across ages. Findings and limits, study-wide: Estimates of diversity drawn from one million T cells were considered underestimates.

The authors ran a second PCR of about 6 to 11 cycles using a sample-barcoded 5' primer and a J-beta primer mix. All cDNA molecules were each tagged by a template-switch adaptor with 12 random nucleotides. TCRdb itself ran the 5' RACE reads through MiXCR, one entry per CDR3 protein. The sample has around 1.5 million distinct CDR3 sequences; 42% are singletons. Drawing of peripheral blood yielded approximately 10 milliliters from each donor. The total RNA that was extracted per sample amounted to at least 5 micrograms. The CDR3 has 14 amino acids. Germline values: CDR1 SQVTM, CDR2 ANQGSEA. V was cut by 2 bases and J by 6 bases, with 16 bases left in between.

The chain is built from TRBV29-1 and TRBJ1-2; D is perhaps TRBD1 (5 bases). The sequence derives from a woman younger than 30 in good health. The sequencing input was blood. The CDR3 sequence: CSVERLGVSNGYTF. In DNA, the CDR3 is TGCAGCGTTGAAAGGCTGGGGGTCTCGAATGGCTACACCTTC.